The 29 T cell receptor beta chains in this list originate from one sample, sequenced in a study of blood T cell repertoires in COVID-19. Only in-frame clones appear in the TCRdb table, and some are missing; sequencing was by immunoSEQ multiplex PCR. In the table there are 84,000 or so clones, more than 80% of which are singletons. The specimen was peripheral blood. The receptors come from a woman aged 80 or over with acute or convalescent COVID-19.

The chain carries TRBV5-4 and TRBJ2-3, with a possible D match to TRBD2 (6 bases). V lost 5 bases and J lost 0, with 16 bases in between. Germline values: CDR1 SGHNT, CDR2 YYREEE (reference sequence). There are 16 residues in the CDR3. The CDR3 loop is CASRAGTRASTDTQYF. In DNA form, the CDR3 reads TGTGCCAGCAGGGCCGGGACTCGCGCTAGCACAGATACGCAGTATTTT. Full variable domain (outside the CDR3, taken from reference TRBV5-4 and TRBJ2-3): ETGVTQSPTHLIKTRGQQVTLRCSSQSGHNTVSWYQQALGQGPQFIFQYYREEENGRGNFPPRFSGLQFPNYSSELNVNALELDDSALYLCASRAGTRASTDTQYFGPGTRLTVL.

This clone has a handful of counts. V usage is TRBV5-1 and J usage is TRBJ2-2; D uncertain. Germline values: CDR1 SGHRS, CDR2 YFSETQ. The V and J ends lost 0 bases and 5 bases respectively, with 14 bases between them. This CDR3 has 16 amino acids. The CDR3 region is CASSLAAAVKTGELFF. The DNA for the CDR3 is TGCGCCAGCAGCTTGGCCGCGGCCGTGAAAACCGGGGAGCTGTTTTTT.

The CDR3 region has the DNA TGTGCCAGCTCACCCAGGACAGGGGTCCCAGAGACCCAGTACTTC. Translating it yields CASSPRTGVPETQYF. The V gene is TRBV18, the J gene TRBJ2-5, with 9 bases that match TRBD1. The CDR3 is 15 amino acids. The J segment lost 4 bases and the V segment lost 3 bases, leaving 6 bases of the junction unmatched. The germline CDR1 and CDR2 sequences are KGHSH and LQKENI.

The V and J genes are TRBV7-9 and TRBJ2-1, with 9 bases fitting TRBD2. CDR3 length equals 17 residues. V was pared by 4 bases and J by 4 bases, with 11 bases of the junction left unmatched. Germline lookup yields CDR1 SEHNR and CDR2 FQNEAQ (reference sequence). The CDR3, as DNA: TGTGCCAGCAGCTATCGGTCCTCTAGCGGGATTTACAATGAGCAGTTCTTC. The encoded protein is CASSYRSSSGIYNEQFF.

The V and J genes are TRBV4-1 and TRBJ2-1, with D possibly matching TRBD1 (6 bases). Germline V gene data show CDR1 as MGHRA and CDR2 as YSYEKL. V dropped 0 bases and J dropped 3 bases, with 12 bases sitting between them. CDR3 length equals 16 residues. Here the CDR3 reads CASSQDDRSFYNEQFF. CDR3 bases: TGCGCCAGCAGCCAAGATGACAGGAGTTTCTACAATGAGCAGTTCTTC.

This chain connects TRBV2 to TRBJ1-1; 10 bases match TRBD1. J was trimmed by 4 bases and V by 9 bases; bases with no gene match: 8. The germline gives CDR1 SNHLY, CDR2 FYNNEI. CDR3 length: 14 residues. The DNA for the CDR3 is TGTGCCAGGAGGGACAGGGGCTCGAGCACTGAAGCTTTCTTT. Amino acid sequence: CARRDRGSSTEAFF.

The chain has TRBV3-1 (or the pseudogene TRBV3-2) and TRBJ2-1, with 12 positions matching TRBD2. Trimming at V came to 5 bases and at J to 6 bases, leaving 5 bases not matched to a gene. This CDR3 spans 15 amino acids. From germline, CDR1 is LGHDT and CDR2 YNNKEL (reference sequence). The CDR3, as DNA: TGTGCCAGCAGCTGGCTAGCGGGAGGGGTCAATGAGCAGTTCTTC. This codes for CASSWLAGGVNEQFF.

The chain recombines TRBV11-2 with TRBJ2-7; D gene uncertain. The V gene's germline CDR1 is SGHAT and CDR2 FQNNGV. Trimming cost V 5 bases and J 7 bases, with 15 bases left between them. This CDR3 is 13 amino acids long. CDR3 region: CASSLEWVREQYF. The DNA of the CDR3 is TGTGCCAGCAGCCTCGAGTGGGTGAGGGAGCAGTACTTC.

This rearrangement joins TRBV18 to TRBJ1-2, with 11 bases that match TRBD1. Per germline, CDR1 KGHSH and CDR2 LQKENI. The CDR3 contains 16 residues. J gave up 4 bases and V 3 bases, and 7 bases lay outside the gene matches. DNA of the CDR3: TGTGCCAGCTCACCGGGACAGGGGGATCGTAGCTATGGCTACACCTTC. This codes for CASSPGQGDRSYGYTF. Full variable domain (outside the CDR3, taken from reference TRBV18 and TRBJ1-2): NAGVMQNPRHLVRRRGQEARLRCSPMKGHSHVYWYRQLPEEGLKFMVYLQKENIIDESGMPKERFSAEFPKEGPSILRIQQVVRGDSAAYFCASSPGQGDRSYGYTFGSGTRLTVV.

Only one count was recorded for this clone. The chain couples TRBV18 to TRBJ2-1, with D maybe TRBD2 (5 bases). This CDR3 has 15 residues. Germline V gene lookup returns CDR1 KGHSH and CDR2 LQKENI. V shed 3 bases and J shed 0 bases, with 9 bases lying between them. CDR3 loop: CASSPLGVSYNEQFF. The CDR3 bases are TGTGCCAGCTCACCGTTGGGAGTCTCCTACAATGAGCAGTTCTTC. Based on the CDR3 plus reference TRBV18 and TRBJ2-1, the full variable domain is NAGVMQNPRHLVRRRGQEARLRCSPMKGHSHVYWYRQLPEEGLKFMVYLQKENIIDESGMPKERFSAEFPKEGPSILRIQQVVRGDSAAYFCASSPLGVSYNEQFFGPGTRLTVL.

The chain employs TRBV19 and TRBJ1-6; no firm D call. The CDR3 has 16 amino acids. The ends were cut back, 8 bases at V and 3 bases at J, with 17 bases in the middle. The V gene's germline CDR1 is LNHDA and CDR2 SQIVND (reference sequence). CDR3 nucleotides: TGTGCCAGTCGCACCTTACGGGTTGGCTATAATTCACCCCTCCACTTT. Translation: CASRTLRVGYNSPLHF.

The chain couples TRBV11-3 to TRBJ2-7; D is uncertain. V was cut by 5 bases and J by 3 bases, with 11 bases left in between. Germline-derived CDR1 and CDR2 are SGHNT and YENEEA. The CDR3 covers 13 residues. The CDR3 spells CASSPAAFYEQYF. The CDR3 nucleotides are TGTGCCAGCAGCCCTGCGGCTTTCTACGAGCAGTACTTC.

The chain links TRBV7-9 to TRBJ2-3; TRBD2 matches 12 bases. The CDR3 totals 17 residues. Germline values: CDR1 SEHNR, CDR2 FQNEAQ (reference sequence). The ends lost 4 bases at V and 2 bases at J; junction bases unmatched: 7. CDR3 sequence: CASSSSTSGGHTDTQYF. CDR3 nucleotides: TGTGCCAGCAGCTCTTCGACTAGCGGGGGCCACACAGATACGCAGTATTTT. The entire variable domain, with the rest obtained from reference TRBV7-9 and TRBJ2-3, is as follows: DTGVSQNPRHKITKRGQNVTFRCDPISEHNRLYWYRQTLGQGPEFLTYFQNEAQLEKSRLLSDRFSAERPKGSFSTLEIQRTEQGDSAMYLCASSSSTSGGHTDTQYFGPGTRLTVL.

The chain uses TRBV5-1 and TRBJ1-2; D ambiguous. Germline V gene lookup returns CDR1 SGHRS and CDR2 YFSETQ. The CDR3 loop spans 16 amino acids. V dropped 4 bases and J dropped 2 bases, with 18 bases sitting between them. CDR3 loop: CASSPGGNIQNYGYTF. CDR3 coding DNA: TGCGCCAGCAGCCCCGGAGGGAACATTCAAAACTATGGCTACACCTTC.

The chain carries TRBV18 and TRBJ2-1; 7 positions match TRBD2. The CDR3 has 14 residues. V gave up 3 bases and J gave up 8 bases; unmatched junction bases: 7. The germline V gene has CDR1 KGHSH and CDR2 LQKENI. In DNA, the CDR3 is TGTGCCAGCTCACCCCAGTGGGAGGGGCATGAGCAGTTCTTC. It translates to CASSPQWEGHEQFF. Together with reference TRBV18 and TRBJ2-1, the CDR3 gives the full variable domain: NAGVMQNPRHLVRRRGQEARLRCSPMKGHSHVYWYRQLPEEGLKFMVYLQKENIIDESGMPKERFSAEFPKEGPSILRIQQVVRGDSAAYFCASSPQWEGHEQFFGPGTRLTVL.

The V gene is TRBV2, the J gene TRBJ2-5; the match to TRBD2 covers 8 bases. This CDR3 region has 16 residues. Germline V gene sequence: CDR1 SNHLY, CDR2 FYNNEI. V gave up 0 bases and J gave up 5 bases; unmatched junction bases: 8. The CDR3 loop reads CASSEARAGASETQYF. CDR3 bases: TGTGCCAGCAGTGAAGCGAGAGCGGGGGCCTCGGAGACCCAGTACTTC.

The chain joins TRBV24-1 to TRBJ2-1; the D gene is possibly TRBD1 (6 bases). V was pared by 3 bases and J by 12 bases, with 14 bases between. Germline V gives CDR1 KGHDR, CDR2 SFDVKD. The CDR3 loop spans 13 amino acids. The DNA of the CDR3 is TGTGCCACCAGTGATGATACAGGGAAGGGGCAGTTCTTC. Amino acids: CATSDDTGKGQFF.

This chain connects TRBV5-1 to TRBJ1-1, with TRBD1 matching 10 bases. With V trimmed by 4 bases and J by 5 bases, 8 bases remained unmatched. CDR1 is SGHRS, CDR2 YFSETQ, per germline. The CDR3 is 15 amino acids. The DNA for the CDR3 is TGCGCCAGCAGCCGAGGGACAGGGGAGGGGACTGAAGCTTTCTTT. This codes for CASSRGTGEGTEAFF.

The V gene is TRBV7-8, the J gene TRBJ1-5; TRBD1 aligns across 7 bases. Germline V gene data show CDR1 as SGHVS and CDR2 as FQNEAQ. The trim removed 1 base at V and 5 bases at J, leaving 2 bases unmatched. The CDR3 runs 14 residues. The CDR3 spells CASSLDRGDQPQHF. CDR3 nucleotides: TGTGCCAGCAGCTTAGACAGGGGAGATCAGCCCCAGCATTTT.

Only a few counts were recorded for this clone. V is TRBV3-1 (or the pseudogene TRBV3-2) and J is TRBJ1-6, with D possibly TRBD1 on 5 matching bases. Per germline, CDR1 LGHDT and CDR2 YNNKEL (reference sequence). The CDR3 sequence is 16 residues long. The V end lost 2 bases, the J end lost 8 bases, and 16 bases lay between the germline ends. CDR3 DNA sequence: TGTGCCAGCAGCCAACCTCGGGGGTATGGGGATTCACCCCTCCACTTT. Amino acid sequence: CASSQPRGYGDSPLHF.

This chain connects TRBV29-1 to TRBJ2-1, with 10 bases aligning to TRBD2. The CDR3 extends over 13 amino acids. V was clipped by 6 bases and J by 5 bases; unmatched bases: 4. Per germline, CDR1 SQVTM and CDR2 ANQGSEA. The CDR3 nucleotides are TGCAGCGTCGGGACTAGCGTTCACAATGAGCAGTTCTTC. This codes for CSVGTSVHNEQFF.

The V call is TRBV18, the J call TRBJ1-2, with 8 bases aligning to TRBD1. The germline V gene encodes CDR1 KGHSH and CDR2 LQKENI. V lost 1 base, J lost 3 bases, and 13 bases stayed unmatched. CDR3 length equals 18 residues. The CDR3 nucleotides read TGTGCCAGCTCACCACTGCAGGGGGCAGGCCGGGAGGACTATGGCTACACCTTC. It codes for CASSPLQGAGREDYGYTF.

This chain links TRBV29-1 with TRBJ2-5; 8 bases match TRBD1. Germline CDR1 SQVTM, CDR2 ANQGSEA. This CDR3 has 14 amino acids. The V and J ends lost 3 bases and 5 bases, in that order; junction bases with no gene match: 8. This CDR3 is CSVDRQGARETQYF. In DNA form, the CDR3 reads TGCAGCGTTGATCGTCAGGGGGCGAGGGAGACCCAGTACTTC.

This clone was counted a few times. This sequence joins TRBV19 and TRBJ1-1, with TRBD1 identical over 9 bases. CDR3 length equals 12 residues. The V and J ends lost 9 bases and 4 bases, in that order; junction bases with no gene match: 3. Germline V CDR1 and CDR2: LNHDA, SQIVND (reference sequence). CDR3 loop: CASRDRVTEAFF. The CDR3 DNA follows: TGTGCCAGCCGGGACAGGGTCACTGAAGCTTTCTTT.

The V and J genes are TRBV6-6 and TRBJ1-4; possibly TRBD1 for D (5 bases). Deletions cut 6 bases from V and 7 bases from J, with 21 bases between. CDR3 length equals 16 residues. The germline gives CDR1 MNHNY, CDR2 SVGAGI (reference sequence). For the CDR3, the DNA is TGTGCCAGCAGCCTCCCTGGGGGAGGGTCAGGTGAAAAACTGTTTTTT. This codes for CASSLPGGGSGEKLFF.

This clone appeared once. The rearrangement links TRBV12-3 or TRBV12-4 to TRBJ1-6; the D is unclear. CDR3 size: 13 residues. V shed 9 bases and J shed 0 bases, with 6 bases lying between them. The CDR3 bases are TGTGCCAGTAAGAGCTCCTATAATTCACCCCTCCACTTT. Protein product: CASKSSYNSPLHF.

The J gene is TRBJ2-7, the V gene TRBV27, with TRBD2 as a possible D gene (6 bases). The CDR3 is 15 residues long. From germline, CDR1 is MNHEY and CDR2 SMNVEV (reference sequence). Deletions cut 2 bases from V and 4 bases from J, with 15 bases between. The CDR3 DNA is TGTGCCAGCAGTTTAATATCGGGTGGGGGGTACGAGCAGTACTTC. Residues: CASSLISGGGYEQYF.

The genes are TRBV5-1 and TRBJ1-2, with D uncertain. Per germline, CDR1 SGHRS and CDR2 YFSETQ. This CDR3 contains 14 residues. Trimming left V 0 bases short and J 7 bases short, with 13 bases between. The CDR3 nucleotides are TGCGCCAGCAGCTTGGTCGGGAGCGAATCTGGCTACACCTTC. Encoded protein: CASSLVGSESGYTF.

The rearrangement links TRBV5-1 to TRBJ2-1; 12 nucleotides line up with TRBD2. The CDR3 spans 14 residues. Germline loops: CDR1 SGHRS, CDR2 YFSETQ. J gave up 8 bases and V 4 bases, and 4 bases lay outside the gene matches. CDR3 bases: TGCGCCAGCAGCCTAGCGGGAGGGCCTTATGAGCAGTTCTTC. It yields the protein CASSLAGGPYEQFF.